This T cell receptor (beta chain) was sequenced during a study of PD-1 blockade in classical Hodgkin lymphoma (dated by TCRdb to the early 2020s). For context, the study as a whole: Nivolumab dosing was 3 mg/kg intravenously every 2 weeks, continuing until either disease progression or unacceptable toxicity. The study used TCR beta sequencing and CyTOF to define a peripheral blood immune signature of response to PD-1 blockade in classical Hodgkin lymphoma.

Genomic DNA was extracted with the Qiagen DNeasy kit from unsorted PBMCs and from negatively selected CD4+ and CD8+ fractions. Amplification of TCR beta CDR3 regions was done by immunoSEQ multiplex PCR with primers that anneal to V and J segments. A synthetic immune receptor repertoire was used to minimize amplification bias, and remaining bias was computationally removed after sequencing. In the authors' own workflow: Repertoire diversity was quantified as the Shannon entropy index using custom Python scripts. Unsorted, CD4+ and CD8+ repertoires were analyzed separately, except in combined analyses where CD4+ and CD8+ sequences were merged in silico. A clone counted as expanded when the clone's frequency after treatment rose at least 2-fold relative to C1D1, and clones undetected at baseline were given a pseudocount of 0.5. Singleton clones were defined as clones with 0 or 1 copy at C1D1, and non-singleton clones were defined as clones with 2 or more copies. By matching protein sequences in sorted samples from the same patient, clones expanded in unsorted samples were annotated as CD4+, CD8+ or unknown. Wilcoxon tests were applied to paired samples to test diversity changes from C1D1 to C4D1. Drawn from immuneACCESS, this table holds only the in-frame rearrangements with V and J called that TCRdb kept. Clones are partly lost; checked studies trace under half to an unresolved V gene and leave the rest unexplained. V and J calls plus clone size are reproduced from that table; the DNA served to infer D and trimming. The sample table shows fewer than 100,000 clones, and 80% to 95% are seen once. The top ten clones comprise about 2.8% of the sample.

A note on this clone: Its cognate antigen has yet to be identified. No base quality information exists; no much larger clone differs at one position.

Results and caveats for the whole study, not just this receptor: CD4+ but not CD8+ TCR diversity rose significantly by C4D1 (p=0.0027 vs p=0.16), most apparent in complete responders (p=0.02). Baseline TCR diversity was reported to be lower in newly diagnosed patients than in healthy donors and to be lower still in relapsed/refractory patients. The study was restricted to a single clinical trial cohort, and the causes of repertoire differences, possibly disease activity or prior therapy, were left undefined. Among trial patients, those achieving complete response had baseline diversity similar to that of newly diagnosed patients, while diversity was significantly lower in partial responders and progressors. Lower diversity was seen in patients whose nivolumab began less than 1 year after ASCT, and these patients were left out of later analyses so that immune reconstitution would not confound the results.

Trimming at the junction amounts to 6 bases on V and 0 bases on J, and the germline ends lie 9 bases apart. Its CDR3 holds 13 amino acids, cysteine through phenylalanine. CDR3 DNA only is kept here, 39 bases in frame from base 1. Looking up the germline V gene yields CDR1 MNHEY and CDR2 SVGAGI. The sample's time point label, in plain terms: cycle 1 day 1 (C1D1), immediately before nivolumab initiation. Every trial patient had relapsed after autologous stem cell transplantation, and cohorts A, B and C differed in prior brentuximab vedotin exposure. A total of 56 patients with relapsed/refractory classical Hodgkin lymphoma made up the trial cohort, and each patient's best overall response was complete response, partial response or progressive disease. Single-agent nivolumab was administered to trial patients in the multi-cohort phase II CheckMate 205 trial. An independent review committee assessed best overall response by applying the 2007 International Working Group response criteria. Trial PBMCs were collected immediately before nivolumab initiation (C1D1) and during therapy at cycle 2 day 1 and cycle 4 day 1. Peripheral blood was collected in 8 mL Vacutainer Cell Preparation Tubes, from which PBMCs were isolated by centrifugation and then cryopreserved.

The input for sequencing was peripheral blood mononuclear cells (PBMCs), taken at baseline. The TCR sequence derives from a human donor with classical Hodgkin lymphoma. Here the chain combines TRBV6-5 and TRBJ2-7; the D segment cannot be called with confidence. The DNA is TGTGCCAGCAGGGTCACAGACTCCTACGAGCAGTACTTC. It specifies CASRVTDSYEQYF.